The following is a T cell receptor beta chain sequence with its context. Germline lookup yields CDR1 MGHRA and CDR2 YSYEKL. Trimming took 2 bases from V and 0 from J; bases not matched to a gene: 2. The CDR3 has 16 amino acids. This specimen comes from a study of blood T cell repertoires in COVID-19. TCRdb's copy holds only in-frame clones and misses some; the assay was immunoSEQ multiplex PCR. The sample contains 150,000 or so clones, roughly 86% of which appear only once. This sequence was found in a man aged 45-60 years with active or convalescent COVID-19. Sequenced input: peripheral blood. The gene calls are TRBV4-1 and TRBJ2-1; 9 bases map to TRBD2. CDR3 amino acids: CASSQSSGASYNEQFF. The CDR3 bases are TGCGCCAGCAGCCAATCTAGCGGGGCCTCCTACAATGAGCAGTTCTTC.